Each of the 30 T cell receptor beta chains below was sequenced from the same sample in a study of blood T cell repertoires in COVID-19. The table came from immunoSEQ multiplex PCR; TCRdb's copy has only in-frame clones and leaves some out. The repertoire consists of hundreds of thousands of clones, with 84% occurring once and the leading ten covering roughly 4%. Sequenced input: PBMCs or T cells enriched from blood (not recorded which). Every receptor here comes from a man under 40 with acute COVID-19.

In DNA, the CDR3 is TGTGCCAGCAGTTTAGGGACCCCGGGGAGGGGCTCTGGAAACACCATATATTTT. This sequence encodes CASSLGTPGRGSGNTIYF. The chain uses TRBV27 and TRBJ1-3; maybe TRBD1 (5 bases). V shed 2 bases and J shed 0 bases, with 17 bases lying between them. CDR1 and CDR2 from the germline V gene are MNHEY and SMNVEV (reference sequence). The CDR3 has 18 amino acids.

This clone was seen just once. The chain has TRBV18 and TRBJ2-2; 8 nucleotides agree with TRBD1. Germline-derived CDR1 and CDR2 are KGHSH and LQKENI. Trimming at V came to 3 bases and at J to 10 bases, leaving 7 bases not matched to a gene. The CDR3 totals 14 residues. CDR3 sequence (DNA): TGTGCCAGCTCACCTGACCGACAGGGGATGGAGCTGTTTTTT. Translated: CASSPDRQGMELFF.

The J gene is TRBJ2-1, the V gene TRBV7-2; 8 nucleotides line up with TRBD2. This CDR3 is 16 amino acids long. Looked up from germline, CDR1 is SGHTA and CDR2 is FQGNSA. With 2 bases clipped from V and 3 bases from J, the junction kept 6 bases outside the gene matches. The CDR3 here is CASSLLTSGYYNEQFF. In nucleotides, the CDR3 is TGTGCCAGCAGCTTATTAACTAGCGGATACTACAATGAGCAGTTCTTC.

J is TRBJ1-3 and V is TRBV3-1 (or the pseudogene TRBV3-2); no clear D. CDR1 is LGHDT, CDR2 YNNKEL, per germline (reference sequence). This CDR3 has 15 amino acids. The V end was cut by 4 bases, the J end by 11 bases, with 21 bases between. CDR3 nucleotide sequence: TGTGCCAGCAGCCTTGGAGTCACTCATTACACCTCCATATATTTT. Translating it yields CASSLGVTHYTSIYF.

The chain joins TRBV18 to TRBJ1-1; D uncertain. Trimming cost V 3 bases and J 4 bases, with 9 bases left between them. The CDR3 covers 13 residues. Per the germline V gene, CDR1 is KGHSH and CDR2 is LQKENI. The CDR3 DNA reads as TGTGCCAGCTCACCTCTGGAGAGCACTGAAGCTTTCTTT. Translating it yields CASSPLESTEAFF.

The chain joins TRBV2 to TRBJ2-7; D perhaps matches TRBD2 (5 bases). Trimming removed 4 bases from V and 1 base from J, with 11 bases in between. The CDR3 sequence is 14 residues long. CDR1 and CDR2 from the germline V gene are SNHLY and FYNNEI. In DNA, the CDR3 is TGTGCCAGCAGTGCCGGGGAGAGATCCTACGAGCAGTACGTC. Its translation: CASSAGERSYEQYV.

This rearrangement joins TRBV7-8 to TRBJ2-7, with 8 bases that match TRBD1. Trimming took 5 bases from V and 3 from J; bases not matched to a gene: 12. CDR3 length: 16 residues. CDR1 and CDR2 from the germline V gene are SGHVS and FQNEAQ. This CDR3 is CASSKRQTGTGYEQYV. CDR3 nucleotide sequence: TGTGCCAGCAGCAAGCGGCAGACCGGGACAGGCTACGAGCAGTACGTC.

The J gene is TRBJ1-3, the V gene TRBV6-5; no definite D call. The CDR3 sequence is 14 residues long. CDR1 is MNHEY, CDR2 SVGAGI, per germline. V dropped 7 bases and J dropped 4 bases, with 14 bases sitting between them. In DNA form, the CDR3 reads TGTGCCAGCACCAGAGACGGCGGAGGAAACACCATATATTTT. This codes for CASTRDGGGNTIYF.

The chain combines TRBV27 with TRBJ2-7, with D possibly TRBD2 on 5 matching bases. From germline, CDR1 is MNHEY and CDR2 SMNVEV (reference sequence). The CDR3 runs 13 residues. Trimming shortened V by 5 bases and J by 7 bases, and 15 bases separated the two germline ends. The CDR3 nucleotides are TGTGCCAGCAGTCCCCTCTTGGGGAGAGAGCAGTACGTC. It codes for CASSPLLGREQYV.

The chain uses TRBV19 and TRBJ2-5; no definite D call. V lost 4 bases and J lost 5, with 14 bases in between. This CDR3 has 14 amino acids. Per germline, CDR1 LNHDA and CDR2 SQIVND (reference sequence). CDR3 region: CASSRRLPAETQYF. CDR3 sequence (DNA): TGTGCCAGTAGTAGGAGACTCCCCGCGGAGACCCAGTACTTC. The full variable domain, rest sourced from reference TRBV19 and TRBJ2-5, is DGGITQSPKYLFRKEGQNVTLSCEQNLNHDAMYWYRQDPGQGLRLIYYSQIVNDFQKGDIAEGYSVSREKKESFPLTVTSAQKNPTAFYLCASSRRLPAETQYFGPGTRLLVL.

The chain employs TRBV28 and TRBJ2-6, with D possibly TRBD1 on 6 matching bases. The CDR3 extends over 17 amino acids. Germline V gene sequence: CDR1 MDHEN, CDR2 SYDVKM. The V gene lost 5 bases and the J gene lost 4 bases, with 18 bases spanning the gap. CDR3 sequence (DNA): TGTGCCAGCAGTCCTTCAACCTGGGGGCTAGGGGCCAACGTCCTGACTTTC. Protein product: CASSPSTWGLGANVLTF.

This rearrangement joins TRBV18 to TRBJ1-5, with a possible D match to TRBD1 (5 bases). Germline lookup yields CDR1 KGHSH and CDR2 LQKENI. V lost 2 bases and J lost 6, with 11 bases in between. This CDR3 contains 14 residues. The DNA of the CDR3 is TGTGCCAGCTCACCAGCGTCAGGGCCTCAGCCCCAGCATTTT. Its translation is CASSPASGPQPQHF.

There are many counts of this clone. The chain recombines TRBV10-3 with TRBJ2-2; weak D call: TRBD1 (5 bases). The CDR3 is 13 residues long. Germline assignment: CDR1 ENHRY and CDR2 SYGVKD. V was shortened by 3 bases and J by 3 bases, with 5 bases between the two germline ends. The CDR3 DNA reads as TGTGCCATCAGTGACAGGGACACCGGGGAGCTGTTTTTT. Residues: CAISDRDTGELFF.

The rearrangement links TRBV5-6 to TRBJ2-3, with 8 bases aligning to TRBD2. V dropped 4 bases and J dropped 5; count of bases not matched to a gene: 15. This CDR3 region has 17 residues. Germline V gene sequence: CDR1 SGHDT, CDR2 YYEEEE. CDR3 region: CASSAPITRGGRDTQYF. In DNA form, the CDR3 reads TGTGCCAGCAGCGCCCCCATAACCCGGGGGGGTAGAGATACGCAGTATTTT.

The J gene is TRBJ2-1, the V gene TRBV2, with D possibly TRBD1 on 5 matching bases. The CDR3 contains 14 residues. CDR1 and CDR2 from the germline V gene are SNHLY and FYNNEI. The V end lost 8 bases, the J end lost 0 bases, and 11 bases lay between the germline ends. The CDR3 coding sequence is TGTGCCAGCCCGTCAGGGCGCTCCTACAATGAGCAGTTCTTC. Protein product: CASPSGRSYNEQFF.

This CDR3 reads CASSPYTQGDQPQHF. The CDR3 DNA is TGTGCCAGCAGCCCCTACACACAGGGCGATCAGCCCCAGCATTTT. The genes are TRBV4-2 and TRBJ1-5; the D gene is possibly TRBD1 (6 bases). Between the trimmed V and J ends, which lost 4 bases and 5 bases, there was a span of 15 bases. Germline CDR1 LGHNA, CDR2 YNFKEQ. This CDR3 is built from 15 residues.

This chain uses TRBV6-2 or TRBV6-3 with TRBJ2-4; D gene uncertain. The V end was cut by 0 bases, the J end by 1 base, with 4 bases between. CDR3 length equals 14 residues. Germline lookup yields CDR1 MNHEY and CDR2 SVGEGT. In DNA, the CDR3 is TGTGCCAGCAGTTACTCCGGGGCCAAAAACATTCAGTACTTC. Its translation: CASSYSGAKNIQYF.

This clone has only one observation. The J gene is TRBJ1-2, the V gene TRBV9; D is perhaps TRBD1 (5 bases). Trimming stripped 3 bases from V and 8 bases from J, with 14 bases between. The CDR3 is 13 amino acids. Looked up from germline, CDR1 is SGDLS and CDR2 is YYNGEE. The CDR3 DNA follows: TGTGCCAGCAGCGGGACGCGGTACAGGGGCTACACCTTC. Translating it yields CASSGTRYRGYTF.

CDR3 in DNA: TGCGCCAGCAGCCAACCGACTAGCGGGAGAGGGAGTGAGCAGTTCTTC. The encoded protein is CASSQPTSGRGSEQFF. The chain employs TRBV4-3 and TRBJ2-1, with 12 bases identical to TRBD2. The V and J ends lost 2 bases and 9 bases, in that order; junction bases with no gene match: 8. The CDR3 consists of 16 residues. CDR1 is LGHNA and CDR2 is YSLEER in the germline V gene.

The rearrangement links TRBV6-5 to TRBJ1-2, with TRBD1 matching 7 bases. CDR1 is MNHEY and CDR2 is SVGAGI in the germline V gene. The CDR3 extends over 14 amino acids. V was pared by 2 bases and J by 4 bases, with 4 bases of the junction left unmatched. The CDR3 spells CASSYTRGSYGYTF. The CDR3 region has the DNA TGTGCCAGCAGTTACACCAGGGGGTCCTATGGCTACACCTTC.

This clone has just a few counts. This rearrangement joins TRBV5-4 to TRBJ1-2; a possible D gene is TRBD1 (5 bases). Trimming took 5 bases from V and 7 from J, leaving 21 bases between them. The CDR3 totals 15 residues. The V gene's germline CDR1 is SGHNT and CDR2 YYREEE (reference sequence). CDR3 amino acids: CASRVDLSGASGYTF. The CDR3 nucleotides are TGTGCCAGCAGGGTCGACCTGTCTGGGGCGAGTGGCTACACCTTC.

The chain couples TRBV3-1 (or the pseudogene TRBV3-2) to TRBJ1-5; D gene ambiguous. Trimming pared 3 bases from V and 5 bases from J, leaving 5 bases between. The CDR3 length is 12 residues. The germline V gene has CDR1 LGHDT and CDR2 YNNKEL (reference sequence). For the CDR3, the DNA is TGTGCCAGCAGCCACCTTTATCAGCCCCAGCATTTT. This encodes CASSHLYQPQHF.

The chain joins TRBV15 to TRBJ1-5; 7 positions agree with TRBD1. The germline V gene encodes CDR1 LNHNV and CDR2 YYDKDF (reference sequence). V trimming: 4 bases; J trimming: 6 bases; junction bases outside the gene matches: 6. The length of the CDR3 is 14 residues. The CDR3 DNA sequence: TGTGCCACCAGCACGCAGACAGGGAGTCAGCCCCAGCATTTT. This encodes CATSTQTGSQPQHF.

This clone was picked up one time. CDR3 bases: TGTGCCACCAGCAGAGAGGTTTCGACTGTCAGCAATCAGCCCCAGCATTTT. Its translation is CATSREVSTVSNQPQHF. The rearrangement uses TRBV15 and TRBJ1-5; no clear D gene. V shed 0 bases and J shed 1 base, with 13 bases lying between them. Per germline, CDR1 LNHNV and CDR2 YYDKDF (reference sequence). The CDR3 sequence is 17 residues long.

This CDR3 is CASILDRRNTEAFF. The CDR3 DNA reads TGTGCCAGTATATTGGACAGGAGGAACACTGAAGCTTTCTTT. This chain uses TRBV19 with TRBJ1-1; 7 bases match TRBD1. Trimming cost V 7 bases and J 1 base; bases outside gene matches: 6. In germline, CDR1 is LNHDA, CDR2 SQIVND (reference sequence). The CDR3 spans 14 residues.

The chain has TRBV14 and TRBJ1-6, with D tentatively TRBD1 (5 bases). The CDR3 has 12 amino acids. Trimming took off 3 bases at V and 9 bases at J, with 6 bases between the two ends. The V gene's germline CDR1 is SGHDN and CDR2 FVKESK. The CDR3 sequence: CASSHGASPLHF. The CDR3 DNA follows: TGTGCCAGCAGCCATGGGGCTTCACCCCTCCACTTT.

This chain links TRBV5-6 with TRBJ2-1, with 11 bases aligning to TRBD2. CDR3 length: 16 amino acids. Germline values: CDR1 SGHDT, CDR2 YYEEEE. The ends lost 5 bases at V and 8 bases at J; junction bases unmatched: 12. The CDR3 bases are TGTGCCAGCAGGGGTCGACTAGCGGGATTAGTCGATGAGCAGTTCTTC. Translation gives CASRGRLAGLVDEQFF.

As for this clone: A much larger clone lies a single base off, so this may be a read error. This chain uses TRBV5-4 with TRBJ2-2; 7 bases fit TRBD1. The trim removed 4 bases at V and 1 base at J, leaving 1 base unmatched. Germline-derived CDR1 and CDR2 are SGHNT and YYREEE (reference sequence). The CDR3 spans 14 residues. DNA for the CDR3: TGTGCCAGCAGCAGGACAGGGAACACCGGGGAGCTGTTTTTT. This gives the protein CASSRTGNTGELFF.

The rearrangement uses TRBV6-5 and TRBJ2-3; tentative D call: TRBD2 (6 bases). The CDR3 is made up of 14 amino acids. The germline gives CDR1 MNHEY, CDR2 SVGAGI. Trimming stripped 6 bases from V and 1 base from J, with 11 bases between. The CDR3 bases are TGTGCCAGCAGCGTCGGGAGCGGCACAGATACGCAGTATTTT. It specifies CASSVGSGTDTQYF.

This rearrangement joins TRBV6-5 to TRBJ1-6, with 8 bases that match TRBD1. Germline CDR1 is MNHEY and CDR2 is SVGAGI. There are 15 residues in the CDR3. V was clipped by 9 bases and J by 6 bases; unmatched bases: 10. CDR3 sequence: CASRSGQEGNSPLHF. CDR3 bases: TGTGCCAGTCGTTCGGGACAGGAGGGTAATTCACCCCTCCACTTT.